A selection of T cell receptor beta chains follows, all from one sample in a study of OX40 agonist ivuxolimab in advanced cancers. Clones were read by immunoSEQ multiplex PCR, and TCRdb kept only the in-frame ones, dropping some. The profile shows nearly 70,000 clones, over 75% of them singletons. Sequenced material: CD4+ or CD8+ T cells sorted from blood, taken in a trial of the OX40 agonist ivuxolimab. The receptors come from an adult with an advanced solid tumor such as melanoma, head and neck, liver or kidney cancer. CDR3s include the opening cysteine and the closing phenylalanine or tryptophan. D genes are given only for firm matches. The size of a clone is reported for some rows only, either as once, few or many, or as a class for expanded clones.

TGTGCCAGCAGCTACAGCCGTGAGGATGGCTACACCTTC,CASSYSREDGYTF,TRBJ1-2,-,TRBV7-3,-
TGTGCCAGTCGGGGACACCCTTTGGATGGCTACACCTTC,CASRGHPLDGYTF,TRBJ1-2,-,TRBV19,-
TGTGCCAGCAGTTACCGGACAGGGATCTCCTACGAGCAGTACTTC,CASSYRTGISYEQYF,TRBJ2-7,-,TRBV6-6,TRBD1
TGTGCCAGCAGGATGAACCCGGGGGGGTCCGGGGACGAGCAGTACTTC,CASRMNPGGSGDEQYF,TRBJ2-7,-,TRBV11-1,TRBD2
TGTGCCAGCAGCCAACGGACAGGCTCCTACGAGCAGTACTTC,CASSQRTGSYEQYF,TRBJ2-7,few,TRBV16,TRBD1
TGTGCCAGCAGCTTAACGTACGGGGGGGCCGAGGATACGCAGTATTTT,CASSLTYGGAEDTQYF,TRBJ2-3,-,TRBV7-3,TRBD2
TGTGCCAGCAGTCCCCCGGGACAGGCCCATGGCTACACCTTC,CASSPPGQAHGYTF,TRBJ1-2,-,TRBV28,TRBD1
TGCGCCAGCAGCCAAGAGGGAATAGGGCGGAGTAATGAAAAACTGTTTTTT,CASSQEGIGRSNEKLFF,TRBJ1-4,-,TRBV4-3,-
TGCGCCAGCAGCCAAGATATCGAGTACGAGCAGTACTTC,CASSQDIEYEQYF,TRBJ2-7,once,TRBV4-1,-
TGTGCCAGCAGCTTGGGACCGCTCGGGAATCAGCCCCAGCATTTT,CASSLGPLGNQPQHF,TRBJ1-5,few,TRBV5-6,-
TGTGCCAGTAGACCTCGGACGGGCCTATTGGAAAAACTGTTTTTT,CASRPRTGLLEKLFF,TRBJ1-4,-,TRBV19,-
TGTGCCAGCAGCTTGGGGACCGCAACCTACGAGCAGTACTTC,CASSLGTATYEQYF,TRBJ2-7,-,TRBV5-8,-
TGTGCCAGCACCATGGGGCCCGTCTCCTACAATGAGCAGTTCTTC,CASTMGPVSYNEQFF,TRBJ2-1,-,TRBV7-3,-
TGCAGCGTTTCCCACAGACTGAACACTGAAGCTTTCTTT,CSVSHRLNTEAFF,TRBJ1-1,-,TRBV29-1,-
TGTGCCAGCAGCCCCCTCAGCCAGGAGTCCTATGGCTACACCTTC,CASSPLSQESYGYTF,TRBJ1-2,-,TRBV5-6,-
TGTGCCAGCAGTTCCCCGGGACAGGGTATTAACAATGAGCAGTTCTTC,CASSSPGQGINNEQFF,TRBJ2-1,-,TRBV27,TRBD1
TGTGCCAGCAGCCTCCAGGGGCGCACAGATACGCAGTATTTT,CASSLQGRTDTQYF,TRBJ2-3,-,TRBV14,-
TGTGCCAGCAGTCCGGGACTAGCGGGGGTTCAGGGAGAGACCCAGTACTTC,CASSPGLAGVQGETQYF,TRBJ2-5,-,TRBV2,TRBD2
TGTGCCAGCAGCTTAGGGTCTTCGGCTAATCAGCCCCAGCATTTT,CASSLGSSANQPQHF,TRBJ1-5,few,TRBV7-9,-
TGTGCCAGCAGCTTAGGACAGGCGGCCTACGAGCAGTACTTC,CASSLGQAAYEQYF,TRBJ2-7,-,TRBV5-1,TRBD1
TGCGCCAGCAGCTTAGGACAGGGCACCGGGGAGCTGTTTTTT,CASSLGQGTGELFF,TRBJ2-2,-,TRBV5-1,TRBD1
TGCAGCGATCTGGGGACGGCGAACACTGAAGCTTTCTTT,CSDLGTANTEAFF,TRBJ1-1,-,TRBV29-1,-
TGTGCCAGCAGTTTGGACAGAATGACTTTCTTT,CASSLDRMTFF,TRBJ1-1,-,TRBV6-6,-
TGCAGCTCCGTGACTAGCGGTTCCTACGAGCAGTACTTC,CSSVTSGSYEQYF,TRBJ2-7,-,TRBV29-1,TRBD2
TGTGCCAGCAGTGGACGGCCCTCTAGGGCAGATACGCAGTATTTT,CASSGRPSRADTQYF,TRBJ2-3,-,TRBV2,-
TGTGCCAGCAGAACAGGGGTTCGGAACACCGGGGAGCTGTTTTTT,CASRTGVRNTGELFF,TRBJ2-2,-,TRBV5-4,TRBD1
TGTGCCAGCAGCCCCCCCGCCGGGGTAGCGGGGGGGTCCTACGAGCAGTACTTC,CASSPPAGVAGGSYEQYF,TRBJ2-7,few,TRBV7-8,TRBD2
TGTGCCAGCAGCTTCCTAGGATCGGGGGAGCAGTTCTTC,CASSFLGSGEQFF,TRBJ2-1,-,TRBV7-6,-
TGTGCCAGCAGTTCACCAACACAGGGAGATAATTCACCCCTCCACTTT,CASSSPTQGDNSPLHF,TRBJ1-6,-,TRBV28,-
TGCGCCAGCAGCTTGGTTCGGGGGAGCACTGAAGCTTTCTTT,CASSLVRGSTEAFF,TRBJ1-1,-,TRBV5-1,-
TGTGCCAGCTCACCATTAAGGACAGTTGGCGGGGAGCTGTTTTTT,CASSPLRTVGGELFF,TRBJ2-2,-,TRBV18,-
TGTGCCAGCAGCGTAGGATTGGGACGGAGCTCCTACAATGAGCAGTTCTTC,CASSVGLGRSSYNEQFF,TRBJ2-1,-,TRBV9,-
TGTGCCAGCAGCACGGACAGGCTAAACTATGGCTACACCTTC,CASSTDRLNYGYTF,TRBJ1-2,-,TRBV5-4,TRBD1
TGTGCCAGCAGAGCAGGGACTAGCGCCGAGACCCAGTACTTC,CASRAGTSAETQYF,TRBJ2-5,once,TRBV2,TRBD2
TGTGCCAGCAGCCCCCAAGACGGAGGTGAAAAACTGTTTTTT,CASSPQDGGEKLFF,TRBJ1-4,-,TRBV11-3,-
TGTGCCAGCAGCTTAGGGGACAGGGGGAATGAAAAACTGTTTTTT,CASSLGDRGNEKLFF,TRBJ1-4,-,TRBV7-2,TRBD1
TGTGCCAGCAGCTTAGTAAGTCCAGGGGGGGGCACTGAAGCTTTCTTT,CASSLVSPGGGTEAFF,TRBJ1-1,-,TRBV11-3,TRBD1
TGTGCCAGCCTCAAGCGGGACAGGGACGCTAACTATGGCTACACCTTC,CASLKRDRDANYGYTF,TRBJ1-2,-,TRBV7-9,TRBD1
TGTGCCAGCAGCCAAGATCTGAGTTACGAGCAGTACTTC,CASSQDLSYEQYF,TRBJ2-7,-,TRBV4-2,-